This TCR beta chain comes out of a study of blood T cell repertoires in COVID-19. Looking at the study overall: Samples taken during acute and convalescent COVID-19 were collected in the United States, Italy and Spain. T cells, B-cell-depleted T cells, or PBMCs provided the cDNA or gDNA that served as material.

This clone was observed a single time. Seattle participants joined during active infection and were tracked over time. The V gene end was trimmed by 3 bases and the J gene end by 3 bases; junction bases not matched to a gene: 10. CDR1 and CDR2 from the germline V gene are SGHTA and FQGNSA. The CDR3 is 17 amino acids. Authors' processing steps: For nucleated cells, counts were estimated from reference gene primer amplification. Sequencing was performed with immunoSEQ multiplex PCR; in TCRdb, only in-frame clones are kept and a portion is missing. That table is the source of V, J and clone size, and D and trimming were worked out from the DNA. Among about 220,000 clones listed, roughly 80% were seen once.

The receptor's source is an elderly woman with COVID-19, enrolled during active disease. The sequenced sample consisted of peripheral blood. The chain uses TRBV7-2 and TRBJ2-2; 7 bases are a match to TRBD2. CDR3 nucleotides: TGTGCCAGCAGCTTGACTAGCCGGAGAAGGGACACCGGGGAGCTGTTTTTT. It encodes CASSLTSRRRDTGELFF.